This T cell receptor (beta chain) appears in the sequencing data of a study of T cells in Graves' hyperthyroidism and ophthalmopathy. TCR beta CDR3 region amplification was performed from RNA transcripts. The HTBI primer set drove a first-round RT-PCR of the TCR CDR3. In TCRdb, the multiplex PCR reads were re-called with MiXCR into one record per CDR3 protein. Among roughly 290,000 distinct CDR3 sequences listed, about a sixth were seen once. This clonotype came up a few times. The CDR3 is 14 residues long. Per the germline V gene, CDR1 is SGHRS and CDR2 is YFSETQ. V lost 4 bases, J lost 4 bases, and 4 bases stayed unmatched.

This TCR was recovered from a woman aged 55-70 years with Graves' ophthalmopathy. Sequencing was done on a sample of blood. The chain carries TRBV5-1 and TRBJ1-2; 10 nucleotides match TRBD1. The CDR3 nucleotides are TGCGCCAGCAGCACGGGACAGGGGATCTATGGCTACACCTTC. Translated, it gives CASSTGQGIYGYTF.